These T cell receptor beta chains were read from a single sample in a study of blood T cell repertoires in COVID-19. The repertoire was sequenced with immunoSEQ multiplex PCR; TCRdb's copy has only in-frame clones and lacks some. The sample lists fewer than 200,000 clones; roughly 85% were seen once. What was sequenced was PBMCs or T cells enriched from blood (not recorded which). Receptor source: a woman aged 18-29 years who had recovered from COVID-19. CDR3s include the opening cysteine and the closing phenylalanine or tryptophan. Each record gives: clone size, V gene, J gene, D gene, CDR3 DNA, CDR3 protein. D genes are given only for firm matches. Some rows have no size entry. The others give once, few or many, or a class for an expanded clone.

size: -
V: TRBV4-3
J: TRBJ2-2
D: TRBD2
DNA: TGCGCCAGCAGCCACGAGACTAGCGGGGGGGCATACGGGGAGCTGTTTTTT
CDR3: CASSHETSGGAYGELFF

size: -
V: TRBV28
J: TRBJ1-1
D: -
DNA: TGTGCCAGCAGGGTCGGGGACACTGAAGCTTTCTTT
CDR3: CASRVGDTEAFF

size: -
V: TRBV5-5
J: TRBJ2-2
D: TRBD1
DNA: TGTGCCAGCAGATCTGACAGGGTACGAAGCACCGGGGAGCTGTTTTTT
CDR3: CASRSDRVRSTGELFF

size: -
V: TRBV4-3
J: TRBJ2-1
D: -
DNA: TGCGCCAGCAGCCAGGTTTACGGGGAGCAGTTCTTC
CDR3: CASSQVYGEQFF

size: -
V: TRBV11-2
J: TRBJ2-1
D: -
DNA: TGTGCCAGCAGCTCGGCCAGACTAGTATCCAATGAGCAGTTCTTC
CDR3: CASSSARLVSNEQFF

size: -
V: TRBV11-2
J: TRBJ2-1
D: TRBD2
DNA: TGTGCCAGCAGCGATCGGCGTAGCGGGGGGGCCGCCTACAATGAGCAGTTCTTC
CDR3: CASSDRRSGGAAYNEQFF

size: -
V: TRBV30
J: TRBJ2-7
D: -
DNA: TGTGCCTGGATACGCAGTGCCTACGAGCAGTACTTC
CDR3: CAWIRSAYEQYF

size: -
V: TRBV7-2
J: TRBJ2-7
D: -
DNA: TGTGCCAGCAGCCAGAACGCGGTCTCGGCCTCCTACGAGCAGTACTTC
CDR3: CASSQNAVSASYEQYF

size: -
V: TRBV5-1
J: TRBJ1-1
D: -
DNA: TGCGCCAGCAGCTCCGGGATCGCTAGATCGAACACTGAAGCTTTCTTT
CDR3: CASSSGIARSNTEAFF

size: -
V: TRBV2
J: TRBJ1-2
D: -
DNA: TGTGCCAGCACATGGGTCATCGGGAGAGGCTACACCTTC
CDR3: CASTWVIGRGYTF

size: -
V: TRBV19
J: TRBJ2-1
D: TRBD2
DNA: TGTGCCAGTAGTATAGATCGCGGGGGTGAGCAGTTCTTC
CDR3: CASSIDRGGEQFF

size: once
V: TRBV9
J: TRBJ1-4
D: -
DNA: TGTGCCAGCAGCGTACTCCAGGGGACTAATGAAAAACTGTTTTTT
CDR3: CASSVLQGTNEKLFF

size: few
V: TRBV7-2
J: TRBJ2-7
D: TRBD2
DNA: TGTGCCAGCAGCTTTACTAGCGGGAGGTACGAGCAGTACTTC
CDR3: CASSFTSGRYEQYF

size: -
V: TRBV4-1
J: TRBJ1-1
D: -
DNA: TGCGCCAGCTGCCGCATCGGACAGAACACTGAAGCTTTCTTT
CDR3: CASCRIGQNTEAFF

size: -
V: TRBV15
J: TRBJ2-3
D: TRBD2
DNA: TGTGCCACCAGCAGAGACAATGCCGGGACTAGCGGGGGGGAGCAGTATTTT
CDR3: CATSRDNAGTSGGEQYF

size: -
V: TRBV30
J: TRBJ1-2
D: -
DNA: TGTGCCTGGAGTGTAGAAACAGATAACTATGGCTACACCTTC
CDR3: CAWSVETDNYGYTF

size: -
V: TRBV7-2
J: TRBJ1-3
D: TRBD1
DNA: TGTGCCAGCAGCTTAGTAGGGACAGGGGCTGGCTCTGGAAACACCATATATTTT
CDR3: CASSLVGTGAGSGNTIYF

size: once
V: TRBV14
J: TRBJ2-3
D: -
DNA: TGTGCCAGCCGGTCCCAGGGGCATAGTACGCAGTATTTT
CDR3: CASRSQGHSTQYF

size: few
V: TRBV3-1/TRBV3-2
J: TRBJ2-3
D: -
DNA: TGTGCCAGCAGCACGGTTTGTCCTGTCATGCAAGATACGCAGTATTTT
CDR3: CASSTVCPVMQDTQYF

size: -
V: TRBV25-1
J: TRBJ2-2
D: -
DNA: TGTGCCAGCAAGGACTATAGTGACACCGGGGAGCTGTTTTTT
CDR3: CASKDYSDTGELFF

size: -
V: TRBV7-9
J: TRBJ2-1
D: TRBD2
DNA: TGTGCCAGCAGCATGACTAGCGGAAACTCCTACAATGAGCAGTTCTTC
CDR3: CASSMTSGNSYNEQFF

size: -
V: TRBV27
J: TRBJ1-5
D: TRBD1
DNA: TGTGCCAGCAGTTCCCGTCCCGGGACAGGGAGGAATCAGCCCCAGCATTTT
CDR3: CASSSRPGTGRNQPQHF

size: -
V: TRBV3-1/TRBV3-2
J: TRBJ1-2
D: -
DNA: TGTGCCAGCAGCCACATGAGTCAGGGTCCCCTCGCCTTTAATGGCTACACCTTC
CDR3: CASSHMSQGPLAFNGYTF

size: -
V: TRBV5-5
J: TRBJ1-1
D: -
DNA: TGTGCCAGCAGCTTGCTGGGGGCTGACACTGAAGCTTTCTTT
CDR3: CASSLLGADTEAFF

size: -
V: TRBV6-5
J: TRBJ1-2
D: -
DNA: TGTGCCATTTACCGGGACAACTCCCATGGCTACACCTTC
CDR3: CAIYRDNSHGYTF

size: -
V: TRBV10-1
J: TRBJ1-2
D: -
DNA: TGCGCCAGCAGTGATGCTCGGGAGGGATCTGGCTACACCTTC
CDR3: CASSDAREGSGYTF

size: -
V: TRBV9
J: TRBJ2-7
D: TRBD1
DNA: TGTGCCAGCAGCGTATCTCTAGGGACAGGCGAACCCTACGAGCAGTACTTC
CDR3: CASSVSLGTGEPYEQYF

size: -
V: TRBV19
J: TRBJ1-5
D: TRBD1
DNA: TGTGCCAGTAGTCCCAGGGGGCGAGATCAGCCCCAGCATTTT
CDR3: CASSPRGRDQPQHF

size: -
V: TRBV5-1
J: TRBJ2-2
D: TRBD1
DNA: TGCGCCAGCAGCGTTATACCAGGGGGTATTATCGCCGGGGAGCTGTTTTTT
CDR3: CASSVIPGGIIAGELFF

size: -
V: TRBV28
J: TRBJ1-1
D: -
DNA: TGTGCCAGCAGTCGCCCGACAGGCGAAGCTTTCTTT
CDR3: CASSRPTGEAFF

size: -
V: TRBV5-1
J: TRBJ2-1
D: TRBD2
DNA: TGCGCCAGCAGCCATGGGACTAGCGGGGCCGGATCCTACAATGAGCAGTTCTTC
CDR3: CASSHGTSGAGSYNEQFF

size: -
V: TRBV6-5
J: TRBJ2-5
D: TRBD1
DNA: TGTGCCAGCACCCCCGGCCAGGGGGAAGAGACCCAGTACTTC
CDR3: CASTPGQGEETQYF

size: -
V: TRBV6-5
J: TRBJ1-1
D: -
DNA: TGTGCCAGCAGTTACTCCAGGGATTACGTTGAAGCTTTCTTT
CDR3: CASSYSRDYVEAFF

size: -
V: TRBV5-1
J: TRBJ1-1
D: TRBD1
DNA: TGCGCCAGTAAAACAACAGGGGGAAGTACTGAAGCTTTCTTT
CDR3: CASKTTGGSTEAFF

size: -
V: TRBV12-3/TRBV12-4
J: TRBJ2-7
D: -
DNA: TGTGCCAGCAGTTTTGTCGCAGGGGAAGAGCAGTACTTC
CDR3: CASSFVAGEEQYF

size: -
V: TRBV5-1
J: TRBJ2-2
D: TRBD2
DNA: TGCGCCAGCAGCATAAGTCTCAGCGGGAGGATCTCCGGGGAGCTGTTTTTT
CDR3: CASSISLSGRISGELFF

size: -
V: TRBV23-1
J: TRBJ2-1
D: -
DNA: TGCGCCAGAGGTACTTGGGCTCCGGACAGAGACTTCAATGAGCAGTTCTTC
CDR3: CARGTWAPDRDFNEQFF

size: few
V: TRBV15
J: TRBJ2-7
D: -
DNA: TGTGCCACCAGCAGAGATAGTTTAGAAGCGGTCTACGAGCAGTACTTC
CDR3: CATSRDSLEAVYEQYF

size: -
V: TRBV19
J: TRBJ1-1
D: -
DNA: TGTGCCAGTAGTTACGGACAGCTGAACACTGAAGCTTTCTTT
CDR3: CASSYGQLNTEAFF

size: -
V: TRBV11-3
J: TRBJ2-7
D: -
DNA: TGTGCCAGCAGCTTAGGGGCGTCGAGCTCCTACGAGCAGTACTTC
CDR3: CASSLGASSSYEQYF

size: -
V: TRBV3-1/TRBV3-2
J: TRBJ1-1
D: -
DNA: TGTGCCAGCAGCCAAGTCTTACCTGGAGGTGGGGAAGCTTTCTTT
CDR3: CASSQVLPGGGEAFF

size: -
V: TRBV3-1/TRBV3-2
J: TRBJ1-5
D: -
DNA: TGTGCCAGCAGCCAAACCCCGGGGGAGCCCCAGCATTTT
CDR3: CASSQTPGEPQHF

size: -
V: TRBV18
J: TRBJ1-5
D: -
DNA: TGTGCCAGCTCACCACAGGGAGGCATATCAAGCAATCAGCCCCAGCATTTT
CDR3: CASSPQGGISSNQPQHF

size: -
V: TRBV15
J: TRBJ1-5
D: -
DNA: TGTGCCACCAGCAGAGGGGGCCACAGAAGCAATCAGCCCCAGCATTTT
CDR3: CATSRGGHRSNQPQHF

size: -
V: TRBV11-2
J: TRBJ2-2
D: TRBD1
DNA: TGTGCCAGCAGCTATTACGCGACAGGGGGCGACGACGGGGAGCTGTTTTTT
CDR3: CASSYYATGGDDGELFF

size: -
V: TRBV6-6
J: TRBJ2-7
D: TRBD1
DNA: TGTGCCAGCAGTGCAGTGGACAGGGGGCTATACGAGCAGTACTTC
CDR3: CASSAVDRGLYEQYF

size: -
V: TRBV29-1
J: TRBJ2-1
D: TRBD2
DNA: TGCAGCGCCGTACGGGGGGGACTAGTTAATGAGCAGTTCTTC
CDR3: CSAVRGGLVNEQFF

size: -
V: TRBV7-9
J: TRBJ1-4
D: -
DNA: TGTGCCAGCAGCTTAGACATTACTAATGAAAAACTGTTTTTT
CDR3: CASSLDITNEKLFF

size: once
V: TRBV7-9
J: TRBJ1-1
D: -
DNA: TGTGCCAGCAGCTACTCCTCGGCTGAAGCTTTCTTT
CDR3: CASSYSSAEAFF

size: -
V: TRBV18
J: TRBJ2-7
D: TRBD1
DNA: TGTGCCAGCTCCTTGAAGGACAGGGGCTACGAGCAGTACTTC
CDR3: CASSLKDRGYEQYF

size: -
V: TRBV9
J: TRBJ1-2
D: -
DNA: TGTGCCAGCAGCCAGACGGGGTTTTTGGGCTACACCTTC
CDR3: CASSQTGFLGYTF

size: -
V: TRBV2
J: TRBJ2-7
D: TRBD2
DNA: TGTGCCACTGGGACTAGCGGAACGTACTTC
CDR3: CATGTSGTYF

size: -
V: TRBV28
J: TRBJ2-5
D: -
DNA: TGTGCCAGCTTAGGGGTCTTTCAGTCGAATCAAGAGACCCAGTACTTC
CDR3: CASLGVFQSNQETQYF

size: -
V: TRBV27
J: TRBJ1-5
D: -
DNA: TGTGCCAGCAGCCGAGGAGGCAATCAGCCCCAGCATTTT
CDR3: CASSRGGNQPQHF

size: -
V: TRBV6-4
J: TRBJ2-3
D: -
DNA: TGTGCCAGCAGTGGTAGCGGCGGCACAGATACGCAGTATTTT
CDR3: CASSGSGGTDTQYF

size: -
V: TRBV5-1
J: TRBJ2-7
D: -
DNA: TGCGCCAGCAGCAACGGAGCTGCGAGGGACGAGCAGTACTTC
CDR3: CASSNGAARDEQYF

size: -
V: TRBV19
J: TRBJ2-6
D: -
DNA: TGTGCCAGTAGCAACCCCTCCAGGCCTGGGGCCAACGTCCTGACTTTC
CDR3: CASSNPSRPGANVLTF

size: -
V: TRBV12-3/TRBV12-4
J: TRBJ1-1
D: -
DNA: TGTGCCAGCATTTTTCTGGGGGGAGAAGCTTTCTTT
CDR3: CASIFLGGEAFF